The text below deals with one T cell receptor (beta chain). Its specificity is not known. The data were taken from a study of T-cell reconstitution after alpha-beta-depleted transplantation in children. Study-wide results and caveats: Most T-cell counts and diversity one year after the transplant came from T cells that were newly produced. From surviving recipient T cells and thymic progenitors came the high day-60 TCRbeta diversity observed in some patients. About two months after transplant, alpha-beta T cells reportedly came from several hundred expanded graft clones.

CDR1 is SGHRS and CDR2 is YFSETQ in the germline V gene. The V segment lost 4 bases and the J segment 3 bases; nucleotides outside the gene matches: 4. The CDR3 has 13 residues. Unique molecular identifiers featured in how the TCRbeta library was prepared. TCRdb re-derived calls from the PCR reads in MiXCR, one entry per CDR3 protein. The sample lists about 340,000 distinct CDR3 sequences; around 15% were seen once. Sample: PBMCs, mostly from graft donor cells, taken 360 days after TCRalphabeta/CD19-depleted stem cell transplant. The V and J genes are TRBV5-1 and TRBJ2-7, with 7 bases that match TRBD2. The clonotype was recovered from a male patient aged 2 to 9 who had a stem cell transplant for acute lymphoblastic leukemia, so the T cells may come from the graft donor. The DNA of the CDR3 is TGCGCCAGCAGCGAGGGCGGGGGCTACGAGCAGTACTTC. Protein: CASSEGGGYEQYF.